The 32 T cell receptor beta chains given below trace back to one sample, sequenced in a study of T cell responses to AZD1222 COVID-19 vaccine. Repertoires were generated with immunoSEQ multiplex PCR, while TCRdb's copy carries only in-frame clones and drops some. The table has 150,000 to 200,000 clones, 88% seen once; the top ten hold around 26%. This material consisted of peripheral blood, taken 28 days after the second AZD1222 dose. The receptors derive from an adult who received the AZD1222 COVID-19 vaccine.

V gene TRBV24-1 combines with J gene TRBJ2-3; TRBD1 is a possible D gene (6 bases). CDR3 length: 19 residues. CDR1 is KGHDR, CDR2 SFDVKD, per germline. Trimming left V 4 bases short and J 1 base short, with 23 bases between. DNA of the CDR3: TGTGCCACCAGTGACCCCTCCACCCCGACAGGTTTCGGCACAGATACGCAGTATTTT. It specifies CATSDPSTPTGFGTDTQYF.

CDR3 sequence reads: CASSPLDRTGDTQYF. CDR3 sequence (DNA): TGTGCCAGCAGTCCCCTCGACAGGACGGGGGATACGCAGTATTTT. The chain recombines TRBV6-2 or TRBV6-3 with TRBJ2-3; D may be TRBD1 (6 bases). This CDR3 is 15 amino acids long. The germline CDR1 and CDR2 sequences are MNHEY and SVGEGT. V shed 5 bases and J shed 6 bases, with 18 bases lying between them.

V usage is TRBV9 and J usage is TRBJ2-3; TRBD1 might be the D (6 bases). The V end lost 2 bases, the J end lost 4 bases, and 14 bases lay between the germline ends. Germline loops: CDR1 SGDLS, CDR2 YYNGEE. The CDR3 length is 15 residues. CDR3 in amino acids: CASSVVGGVSDTQYF. CDR3 nucleotides: TGTGCCAGCAGCGTGGTAGGGGGAGTATCAGATACGCAGTATTTT.

The CDR3 sequence is CASSQDLGSGANVLTF. In nucleotides, the CDR3 is TGCGCCAGCAGCCAAGATTTGGGCTCTGGGGCCAACGTCCTGACTTTC. The rearrangement joins TRBV4-3 to TRBJ2-6; no clear D gene. From germline, CDR1 is LGHNA and CDR2 YSLEER. Trimming removed 0 bases from V and 0 bases from J, with 6 bases in between. CDR3 size: 16 residues.

The chain links TRBV4-3 to TRBJ1-4, with D tentatively TRBD1 (6 bases). The germline gives CDR1 LGHNA, CDR2 YSLEER. The germline V and J ends were trimmed by 4 bases and 8 bases, with 20 bases remaining between them. This CDR3 spans 16 amino acids. Here the CDR3 DNA reads TGCGCCAGCAGCCCCCCCCGACATGGGGGCGGAGAAAAACTGTTTTTT. Amino acid sequence: CASSPPRHGGGEKLFF.

In this sample, this clone turned up a few times. The V and J genes are TRBV5-6 and TRBJ1-2, with 9 nucleotides matching TRBD1. The V segment lost 0 bases and the J segment 4 bases; nucleotides outside the gene matches: 4. Germline loops: CDR1 SGHDT, CDR2 YYEEEE. This CDR3 spans 15 amino acids. The chain's CDR3 is CASSLEPGQGYGYTF. Here the CDR3 DNA reads TGTGCCAGCAGCTTGGAACCGGGACAGGGCTATGGCTACACCTTC.

The chain has TRBV7-2 and TRBJ1-5; 7 bases align to TRBD1. Germline V gene sequence: CDR1 SGHTA, CDR2 FQGNSA. The CDR3 contains 17 residues. V dropped 5 bases and J dropped 0; count of bases not matched to a gene: 10. CDR3: CASSPNQGGNSNQPQHF. The CDR3 DNA reads TGTGCCAGCAGCCCAAACCAGGGGGGCAATAGCAATCAGCCCCAGCATTTT.

This clone was counted a few times. The chain couples TRBV28 to TRBJ1-2; a possible D gene is TRBD1 (5 bases). This CDR3 is built from 14 residues. Looked up from germline, CDR1 is MDHEN and CDR2 is SYDVKM. This CDR3 reads CGVGAYSLNYGYTF. The CDR3 region has the DNA TGTGGAGTAGGGGCGTACTCCTTGAACTATGGCTACACCTTC.

The rearrangement joins TRBV5-6 to TRBJ2-3, with D possibly being TRBD1 (5 bases). Trimming removed 2 bases at V and 2 bases at J, with 9 bases between. This CDR3 contains 14 residues. From germline, CDR1 is SGHDT and CDR2 YYEEEE. The CDR3 loop reads CASSFGQDTDTQYF. In nucleotides, the CDR3 is TGTGCCAGCAGCTTCGGACAAGACACAGATACGCAGTATTTT.

The chain has TRBV29-1 and TRBJ2-1, with D perhaps TRBD2 (6 bases). The CDR3 runs to 11 residues. Germline assignment: CDR1 SQVTM and CDR2 ANQGSEA. Trimming removed 8 bases at V and 11 bases at J, with 16 bases between. The CDR3 reads CSPLRRAKQFF. The DNA for the CDR3 is TGCAGCCCTCTTCGGAGGGCTAAGCAGTTCTTC.

V gene TRBV7-2 combines with J gene TRBJ2-3, with D possibly being TRBD2 (5 bases). Trimming pared 1 base from V and 5 bases from J, leaving 10 bases between. Germline V gives CDR1 SGHTA, CDR2 FQGNSA. CDR3 length: 14 residues. The CDR3 spells CASSLDNTRDTQYF. CDR3 in DNA: TGTGCCAGCAGCTTAGACAACACTAGAGATACGCAGTATTTT.

This clone showed up just once. V and J are TRBV6-4 and TRBJ2-3; the D gene is possibly TRBD2 (7 bases). Germline values: CDR1 MRHNA, CDR2 SNTAGT. The CDR3 extends over 16 amino acids. V lost 6 bases to trimming and J lost 0 bases, with 16 bases between them. Written as DNA, the CDR3 is TGTGCCAGCAGCCGGGGGGCAGGTGACAGCACAGATACGCAGTATTTT. It encodes CASSRGAGDSTDTQYF.

This clone has more than one count but fewer than ten. This chain links TRBV7-2 with TRBJ1-3; 9 positions match TRBD1. In germline, CDR1 is SGHTA, CDR2 FQGNSA. V shed 1 base, J shed 2 bases, and the junction held 0 bases outside the gene matches. The CDR3 is 15 amino acids. The CDR3 reads CASSLGDRAGNTIYF. As DNA, the CDR3 is TGTGCCAGCAGCTTAGGGGACAGGGCTGGAAACACCATATATTTT.

The rearrangement uses TRBV6-6 and TRBJ2-3; D ambiguous. The V end was cut by 6 bases, the J end by 5 bases, with 9 bases between. The length of the CDR3 is 12 residues. Germline CDR1 reads MNHNY; CDR2 reads SVGAGI (reference sequence). CDR3 loop: CASRSRLDTQYF. CDR3 bases: TGTGCCAGCAGATCCCGCTTAGATACGCAGTATTTT.

The chain carries TRBV4-2 and TRBJ2-7; 10 bases are shared with TRBD2. The CDR3 has 15 residues. Trimming cost V 2 bases and J 5 bases; bases outside gene matches: 6. Per the germline V gene, CDR1 is LGHNA and CDR2 is YNFKEQ. CDR3 coding DNA: TGTGCCAGCAGCCAAACCTTAGCGGGAGGCCACGAGCAGTACTTC. Protein: CASSQTLAGGHEQYF.

The chain couples TRBV30 to TRBJ2-5; no clear D. The V gene lost 2 bases and the J gene lost 0 bases, with 7 bases spanning the gap. Germline V CDR1 and CDR2: GTSNPN, SVGIG (reference sequence). This CDR3 spans 13 amino acids. The CDR3: CAWSFWYQETQYF. The CDR3 DNA reads as TGTGCCTGGAGTTTTTGGTACCAAGAGACCCAGTACTTC.

The rearrangement links TRBV5-1 to TRBJ2-1; D is undetermined. Deletions cut 3 bases from V and 6 bases from J, with 4 bases between. CDR1 is SGHRS and CDR2 is YFSETQ in the germline V gene. This CDR3 has 11 amino acids. CDR3 amino acids: CASSSRNEQFF. The DNA of the CDR3 is TGCGCCAGCAGCTCTCGCAATGAGCAGTTCTTC.

The gene calls are TRBV9 and TRBJ1-2, with D tentatively TRBD1 (5 bases). The CDR3 totals 13 residues. Germline V gene lookup returns CDR1 SGDLS and CDR2 YYNGEE. Trimming left V 0 bases short and J 7 bases short, with 10 bases between. CDR3 sequence reads: CASSVADNGGYTF. The CDR3, as DNA: TGTGCCAGCAGCGTAGCGGACAACGGTGGCTACACCTTC. The whole variable domain, remainder taken from reference TRBV9 and TRBJ1-2, is DSGVTQTPKHLITATGQRVTLRCSPRSGDLSVYWYQQSLDQGLQFLIQYYNGEERAKGNILERFSAQQFPDLHSELNLSSLELGDSALYFCASSVADNGGYTFGSGTRLTVV.

The CDR3 bases are TGTGCCAGCAGCCCTACCTGGGAGACCCAGTACTTC. Its protein product is CASSPTWETQYF. The gene calls are TRBV6-6 and TRBJ2-5; D remains unclear. Germline CDR1 MNHNY, CDR2 SVGAGI (reference sequence). The CDR3 runs to 12 residues. Trimming took 6 bases from V and 5 from J, leaving 10 bases between them.

The rearrangement links TRBV19 to TRBJ2-7; D is ambiguous. V was trimmed by 3 bases and J by 6 bases, leaving 15 bases between them. From germline, CDR1 is LNHDA and CDR2 SQIVND (reference sequence). The CDR3 length is 14 residues. As DNA, the CDR3 is TGTGCCAGTAGTATCCGAGGAATTAAGGCCGAGCAGTACTTC. Protein sequence: CASSIRGIKAEQYF.

This chain links TRBV5-1 with TRBJ2-2; D ambiguous. The CDR3 sequence is 13 residues long. The germline CDR1 and CDR2 sequences are SGHRS and YFSETQ. The germline V and J ends were trimmed by 3 bases and 5 bases, with 8 bases remaining between them. The CDR3 nucleotides read TGCGCCAGCAGCTCCCTCGAGACCGGGGAGCTGTTTTTT. Amino acids: CASSSLETGELFF. Full variable domain (rest looked up from reference TRBV5-1 and TRBJ2-2): KAGVTQTPRYLIKTRGQQVTLSCSPISGHRSVSWYQQTPGQGLQFLFEYFSETQRNKGNFPGRFSGRQFSNSRSEMNVSTLELGDSALYLCASSSLETGELFFGEGSRLTVL.

There are a few counts of this clone. This chain joins TRBV10-3 and TRBJ1-4; 10 nucleotides match TRBD1. V gave up 0 bases and J gave up 8 bases; unmatched junction bases: 3. From germline, CDR1 is ENHRY and CDR2 SYGVKD. CDR3 size: 15 residues. CDR3: CAISESGTGEEKLFF. The CDR3 DNA reads as TGTGCCATCAGTGAGTCCGGGACAGGGGAAGAAAAACTGTTTTTT.

This clone has just one count. V and J are TRBV11-2 and TRBJ1-3; D gene ambiguous. Trimming cost V 0 bases and J 0 bases, with 9 bases left between them. Germline values: CDR1 SGHAT, CDR2 FQNNGV. This CDR3 is 16 amino acids long. The CDR3 nucleotides read TGTGCCAGCAGCTTAGACGGGTCCTTCTCTGGAAACACCATATATTTT. Translated: CASSLDGSFSGNTIYF.

This clone was seen a handful of times. The CDR3 sequence: CASSWRLEANTEAFF. CDR3 nucleotides: TGCGCCAGCAGCTGGCGGTTGGAGGCGAACACTGAAGCTTTCTTT. This sequence joins TRBV5-1 and TRBJ1-1; unclear D gene. Germline loops: CDR1 SGHRS, CDR2 YFSETQ. This CDR3 region has 15 residues. Trimming left V 3 bases short and J 1 base short, with 13 bases between.

This clone was seen only a few times. The rearrangement links TRBV5-8 to TRBJ2-1, with 8 bases aligning to TRBD2. The CDR3 runs to 15 residues. After removal of 4 bases from V and 9 bases from J, the junction contained 12 bases not matched to a gene. Germline V lookup: CDR1 SGHTS, CDR2 YDEGEE. CDR3 sequence reads: CASSRGLALRGEQFF. CDR3 DNA: TGTGCCAGCAGCCGAGGACTAGCCCTCCGTGGTGAGCAGTTCTTC.

The gene calls are TRBV18 and TRBJ2-3, with D unresolved. Per germline, CDR1 KGHSH and CDR2 LQKENI. The ends were cut back, 0 bases at V and 2 bases at J, with 9 bases in the middle. The CDR3 runs 15 residues. The CDR3 DNA sequence: TGTGCCAGCTCACCACCTGGAGTTTTCACAGATACGCAGTATTTT. It encodes CASSPPGVFTDTQYF.

The rearrangement joins TRBV15 to TRBJ1-4; D possibly corresponds to TRBD1 (6 bases). Deletions cut 1 base from V and 8 bases from J, with 17 bases between. The CDR3 is made up of 16 amino acids. Germline V CDR1 and CDR2: LNHNV, YYDKDF (reference sequence). For the CDR3, the DNA is TGTGCCACCAGCAGAGGAACGGCATACCAGGGGGAAAAACTGTTTTTT. Encoded protein: CATSRGTAYQGEKLFF.

The J gene is TRBJ1-3, the V gene TRBV30; 8 bases are shared with TRBD1. The CDR3 runs 12 residues. Per germline, CDR1 GTSNPN and CDR2 SVGIG (reference sequence). Trimming at V came to 8 bases and at J to 4 bases, leaving 4 bases not matched to a gene. The CDR3 sequence: CAQGQGGNTIYF. CDR3 DNA: TGTGCCCAAGGACAGGGAGGAAACACCATATATTTT.

V and J are TRBV6-2 or TRBV6-3 and TRBJ2-7; D is unclear. This CDR3 comprises 18 residues. Germline V CDR1 and CDR2: MNHEY, SVGEGT. V was cut by 0 bases and J by 0 bases, with 18 bases left in between. CDR3 amino acids: CASSYSAVGRRASYEQYF. The CDR3, as DNA: TGTGCCAGCAGTTACTCGGCGGTTGGGCGGAGAGCCTCCTACGAGCAGTACTTC.

The chain carries TRBV7-2 and TRBJ1-1; a weak D match, TRBD1 (5 bases). CDR3 length: 14 amino acids. From germline, CDR1 is SGHTA and CDR2 FQGNSA. Trimming shortened V by 6 bases and J by 4 bases, and 15 bases separated the two germline ends. In DNA, the CDR3 is TGTGCCAGCAGTTCTAACGGGGGTCTCACTGAAGCTTTCTTT. This sequence encodes CASSSNGGLTEAFF.

This clone showed up just a few times. The J gene is TRBJ1-2, the V gene TRBV12-3 or TRBV12-4; 11 nucleotides align to TRBD1. CDR3 size: 13 residues. With 5 bases clipped from V and 8 bases from J, the junction kept 4 bases outside the gene matches. CDR3 amino acids: CASSRTGGSGYTF. The CDR3 DNA is TGTGCCAGCAGTCGGACAGGGGGCAGCGGCTACACCTTC.

The CDR3 DNA reads as TGCAGCGTTGACGGACTAGCGGGAGCTTTAGATACGCAGTATTTT. Translated: CSVDGLAGALDTQYF. The chain is built from TRBV29-1 and TRBJ2-3; 13 bases line up with TRBD2. V dropped 3 bases and J dropped 5; count of bases not matched to a gene: 5. This CDR3 has 15 amino acids. Looked up from germline, CDR1 is SQVTM and CDR2 is ANQGSEA.